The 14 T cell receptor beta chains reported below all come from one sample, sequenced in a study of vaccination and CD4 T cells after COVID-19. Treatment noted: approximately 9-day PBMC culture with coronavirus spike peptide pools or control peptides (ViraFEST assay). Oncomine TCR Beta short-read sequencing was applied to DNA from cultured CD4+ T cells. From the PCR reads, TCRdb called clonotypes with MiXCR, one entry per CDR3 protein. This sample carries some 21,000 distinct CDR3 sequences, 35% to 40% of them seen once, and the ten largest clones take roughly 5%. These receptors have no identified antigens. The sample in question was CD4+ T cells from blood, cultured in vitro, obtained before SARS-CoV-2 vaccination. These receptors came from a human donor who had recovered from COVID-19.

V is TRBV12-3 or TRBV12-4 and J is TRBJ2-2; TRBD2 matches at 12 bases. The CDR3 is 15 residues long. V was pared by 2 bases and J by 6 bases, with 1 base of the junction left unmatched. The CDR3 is CASSLLAGGPGELFF. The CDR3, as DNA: TGTGCCAGCAGTTTACTAGCGGGGGGGCCCGGGGAGCTGTTTTTT.

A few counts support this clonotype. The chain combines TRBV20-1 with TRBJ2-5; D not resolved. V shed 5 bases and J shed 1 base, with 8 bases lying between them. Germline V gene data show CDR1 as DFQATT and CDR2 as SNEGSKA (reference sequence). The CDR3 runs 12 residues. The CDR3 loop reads CSARRFQETQYF. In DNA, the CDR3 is TGCAGTGCTCGTCGGTTCCAAGAGACCCAGTACTTC.

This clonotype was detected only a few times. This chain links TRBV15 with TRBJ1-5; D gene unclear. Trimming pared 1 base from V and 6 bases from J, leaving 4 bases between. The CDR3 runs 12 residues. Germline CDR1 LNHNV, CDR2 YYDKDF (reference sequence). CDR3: CATSRGPQPQHF. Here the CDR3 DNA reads TGTGCCACCAGCAGAGGGCCTCAGCCCCAGCATTTT.

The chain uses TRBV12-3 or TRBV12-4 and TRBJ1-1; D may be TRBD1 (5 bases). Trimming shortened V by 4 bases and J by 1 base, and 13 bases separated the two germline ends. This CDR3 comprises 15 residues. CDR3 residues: CASSSAGTANTEAFF. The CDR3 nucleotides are TGTGCCAGCAGTTCCGCCGGGACGGCGAACACTGAAGCTTTCTTT.

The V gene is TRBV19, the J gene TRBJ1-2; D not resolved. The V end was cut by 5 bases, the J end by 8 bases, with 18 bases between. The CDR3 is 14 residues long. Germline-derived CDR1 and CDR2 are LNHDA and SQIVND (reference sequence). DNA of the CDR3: TGTGCCAGTAGTCCCCGCCCGGCCGCGGGAGGCTACACCTTC. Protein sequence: CASSPRPAAGGYTF.

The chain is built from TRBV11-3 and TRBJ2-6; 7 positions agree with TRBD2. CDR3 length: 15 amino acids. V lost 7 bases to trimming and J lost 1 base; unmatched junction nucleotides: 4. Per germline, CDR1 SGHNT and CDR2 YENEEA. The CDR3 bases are TGTGCCAGCACCTCCGGGGGGTCTGGGGCCAACGTCCTGACTTTC. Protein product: CASTSGGSGANVLTF.

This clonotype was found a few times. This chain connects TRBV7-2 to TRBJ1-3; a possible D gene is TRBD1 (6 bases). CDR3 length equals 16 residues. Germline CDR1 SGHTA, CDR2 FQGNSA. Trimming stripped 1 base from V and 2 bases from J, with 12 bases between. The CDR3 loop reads CASSLVRGATGNTIYF. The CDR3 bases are TGTGCCAGCAGCTTAGTCCGGGGGGCGACTGGAAACACCATATATTTT.

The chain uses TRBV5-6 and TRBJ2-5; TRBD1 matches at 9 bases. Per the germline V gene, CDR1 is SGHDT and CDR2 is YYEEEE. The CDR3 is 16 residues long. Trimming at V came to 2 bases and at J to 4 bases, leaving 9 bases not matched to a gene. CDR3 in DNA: TGTGCCAGCAGCTTCCGGGACAGGGCGCAGGGAGAGACCCAGTACTTC. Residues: CASSFRDRAQGETQYF. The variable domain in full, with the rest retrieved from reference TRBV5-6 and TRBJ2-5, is DAGVTQSPTHLIKTRGQQVTLRCSPKSGHDTVSWYQQALGQGPQFIFQYYEEEERQRGNFPDRFSGHQFPNYSSELNVNALLLGDSALYLCASSFRDRAQGETQYFGPGTRLLVL.

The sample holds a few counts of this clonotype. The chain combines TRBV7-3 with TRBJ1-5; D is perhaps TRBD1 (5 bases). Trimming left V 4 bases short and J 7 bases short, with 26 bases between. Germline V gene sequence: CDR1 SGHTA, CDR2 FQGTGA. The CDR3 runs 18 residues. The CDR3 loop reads CASSSPYRTNPRDQPQHF. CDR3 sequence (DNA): TGTGCCAGCAGCTCCCCGTACAGGACTAACCCCAGGGACCAGCCCCAGCATTTT.

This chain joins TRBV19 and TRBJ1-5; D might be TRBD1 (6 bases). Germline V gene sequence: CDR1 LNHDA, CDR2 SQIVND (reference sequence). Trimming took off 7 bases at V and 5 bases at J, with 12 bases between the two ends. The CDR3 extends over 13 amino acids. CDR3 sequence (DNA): TGTGCCAGTAAGGACAGCCCAGATCAGCCCCAGCATTTT. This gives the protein CASKDSPDQPQHF.

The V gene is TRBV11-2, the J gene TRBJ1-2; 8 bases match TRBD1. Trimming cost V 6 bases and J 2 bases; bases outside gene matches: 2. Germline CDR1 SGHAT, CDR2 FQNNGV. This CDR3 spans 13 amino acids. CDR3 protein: CASSNRGNYGYTF. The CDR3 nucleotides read TGTGCCAGCAGTAACAGGGGGAACTATGGCTACACCTTC.

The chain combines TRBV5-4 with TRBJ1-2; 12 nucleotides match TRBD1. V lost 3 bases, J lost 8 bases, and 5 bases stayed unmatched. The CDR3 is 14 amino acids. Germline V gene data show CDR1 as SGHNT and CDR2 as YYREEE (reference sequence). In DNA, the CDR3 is TGTGCCAGCAGCTGGGACAGGGGGCAAGGGGGCTACACCTTC. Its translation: CASSWDRGQGGYTF. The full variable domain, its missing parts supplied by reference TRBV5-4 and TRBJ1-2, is ETGVTQSPTHLIKTRGQQVTLRCSSQSGHNTVSWYQQALGQGPQFIFQYYREEENGRGNFPPRFSGLQFPNYSSELNVNALELDDSALYLCASSWDRGQGGYTFGSGTRLTVV.

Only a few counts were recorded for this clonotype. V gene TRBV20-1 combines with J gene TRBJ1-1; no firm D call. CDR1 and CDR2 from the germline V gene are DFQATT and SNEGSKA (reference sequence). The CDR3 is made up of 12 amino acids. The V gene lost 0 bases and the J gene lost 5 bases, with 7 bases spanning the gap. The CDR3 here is CSARDSGTEAFF. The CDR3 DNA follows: TGCAGTGCTAGAGATTCGGGGACTGAAGCTTTCTTT.

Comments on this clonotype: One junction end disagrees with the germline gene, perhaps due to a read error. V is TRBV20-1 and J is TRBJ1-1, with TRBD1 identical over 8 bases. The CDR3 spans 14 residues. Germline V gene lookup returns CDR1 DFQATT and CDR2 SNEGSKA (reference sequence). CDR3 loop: CGASLTGGLSEAFF. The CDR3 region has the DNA TGCGGTGCCAGCCTCACAGGGGGTTTGTCTGAAGCTTTCTTT.